This T cell receptor beta chain appears in the sequencing data of a study of blood T cell repertoires in COVID-19. Study context: Specimens from acute and convalescent COVID-19 originated in the United States, Italy and Spain. The analysed material was cDNA or gDNA that came from T cells, B-cell-depleted T cells, or PBMCs.

In the authors' methods: Amplification from reference gene primers served as the basis for estimated nucleated cell counts. TCRdb's table, derived via immunoSEQ multiplex PCR, lists solely in-frame clones and lacks some. That table gives V, J and clone size, and the DNA gave D and trimming. The sample lists approximately 59,000 clones, roughly 77% occurring once. The junction had 4 bases not matched to a gene; V was cut back by 5 bases and J by 0 bases. Germline CDR1 is SGHTA and CDR2 is FQGNSA. The CDR3 runs 16 residues. Input material: peripheral blood. The TCR comes from an older man with acute or convalescent COVID-19. The rearrangement links TRBV7-2 to TRBJ2-3; 11 nucleotides align to TRBD2. CDR3 bases: TGTGCCAGCAGCCAACGGACTAGCGGGAGCACAGATACGCAGTATTTT. Its protein is CASSQRTSGSTDTQYF.